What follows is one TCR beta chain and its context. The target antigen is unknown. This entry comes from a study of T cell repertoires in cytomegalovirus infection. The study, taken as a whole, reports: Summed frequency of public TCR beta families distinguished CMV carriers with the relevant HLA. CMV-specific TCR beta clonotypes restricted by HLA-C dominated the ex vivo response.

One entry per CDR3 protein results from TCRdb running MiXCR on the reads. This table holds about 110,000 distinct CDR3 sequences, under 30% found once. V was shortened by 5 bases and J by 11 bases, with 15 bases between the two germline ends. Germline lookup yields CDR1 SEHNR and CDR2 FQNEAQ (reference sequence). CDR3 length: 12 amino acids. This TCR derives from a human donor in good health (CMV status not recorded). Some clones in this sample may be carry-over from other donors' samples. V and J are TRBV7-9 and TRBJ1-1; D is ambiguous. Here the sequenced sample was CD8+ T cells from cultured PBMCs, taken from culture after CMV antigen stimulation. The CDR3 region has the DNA TGTGCCAGCAGCGAAATAGCCTTTTATGCTTTCTTT. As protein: CASSEIAFYAFF. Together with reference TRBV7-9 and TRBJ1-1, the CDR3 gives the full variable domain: DTGVSQNPRHKITKRGQNVTFRCDPISEHNRLYWYRQTLGQGPEFLTYFQNEAQLEKSRLLSDRFSAERPKGSFSTLEIQRTEQGDSAMYLCASSEIAFYAFFGQGTRLTVV.